Below, one TCR beta chain is given with its context. This specimen comes from a study of CD8 T cells in Susac syndrome. Random hexamers served to reverse transcribe roughly 0.5 to 1 ug RNA. Amplification of TCR beta CDR3 spanned 54 Vbeta and 13 Jbeta via immunoSEQ multiplex PCR. MiXCR was run by TCRdb on the immunoSEQ multiplex PCR reads, yielding one entry per CDR3 protein. The data hold tens of thousands of distinct CDR3 sequences, with approximately 94% observed a single time. The germline V gene encodes CDR1 SNHLY and CDR2 FYNNEI. CDR3 length equals 17 residues. V lost 4 bases, J lost 2 bases, and 10 bases stayed unmatched.

The chain couples TRBV2 to TRBJ1-2; TRBD1 agrees at 10 bases. Sequenced material: CD8+ T cells from PBMCs. The origin of this receptor is a human donor in good health. CDR3 DNA sequence: TGTGCCAGCAGTGTTACGAGTAGGACAGGGGGGAACTATGGCTACACCTTC. The encoded protein is CASSVTSRTGGNYGYTF.